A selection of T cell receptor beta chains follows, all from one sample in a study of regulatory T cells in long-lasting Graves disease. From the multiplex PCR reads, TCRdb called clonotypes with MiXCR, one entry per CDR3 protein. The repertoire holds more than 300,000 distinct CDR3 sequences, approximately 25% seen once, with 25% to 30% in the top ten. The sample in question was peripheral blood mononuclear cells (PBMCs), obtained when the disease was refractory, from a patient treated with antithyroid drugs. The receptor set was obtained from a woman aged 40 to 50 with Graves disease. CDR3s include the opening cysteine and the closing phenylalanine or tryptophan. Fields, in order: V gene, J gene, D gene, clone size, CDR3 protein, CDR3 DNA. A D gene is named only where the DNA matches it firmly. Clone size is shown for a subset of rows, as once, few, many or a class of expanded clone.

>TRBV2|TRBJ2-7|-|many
CASRGLSYEQYF
TGTGCCAGCAGGGGACTGTCCTACGAGCAGTACTTC
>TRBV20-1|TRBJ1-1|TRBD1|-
CSADRALMNTEAFF
TGCAGTGCTGACAGGGCTCTAATGAACACTGAAGCTTTCTTT
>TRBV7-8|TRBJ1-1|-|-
CASSFWADQKGTEAFF
TGTGCCAGCAGCTTTTGGGCCGATCAAAAGGGCACTGAGGCTTTCTTT
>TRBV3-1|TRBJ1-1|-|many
CASSPPQSTEAFF
TGTGCCAGCAGCCCGCCTCAAAGTACTGAAGCTTTCTTT
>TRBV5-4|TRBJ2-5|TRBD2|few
CASSKGSGSAETQYF
TGTGCCAGCAGCAAGGGTAGCGGGAGTGCGGAGACCCAGTACTTC
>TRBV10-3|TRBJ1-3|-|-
CAISPNAGNTIYF
TGTGCCATCAGCCCTAACGCTGGAAACACCATATATTTT
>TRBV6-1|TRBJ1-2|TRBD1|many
CASSRYTGGNYGYTF
TGTGCCAGCAGCCGATACACAGGGGGTAACTATGGCTACACCTTC
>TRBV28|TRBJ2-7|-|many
CASSRVREQYF
TGTGCCAGCAGTCGAGTCCGGGAGCAGTACTTC
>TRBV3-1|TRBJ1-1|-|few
CASSQRLSGGTEAFF
TGTGCCAGCAGCCAAAGGCTCAGCGGGGGCACTGAAGCTTTCTTT
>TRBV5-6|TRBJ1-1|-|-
CASGAGSAEAFF
TGTGCCAGCGGGGCGGGGAGTGCTGAAGCTTTCTTT
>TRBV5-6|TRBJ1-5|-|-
CASSLLANQPQHF
TGTGCCAGCAGCTTGCTCGCTAATCAGCCCCAGCATTTT
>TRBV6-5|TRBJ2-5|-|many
CASSYRAAQETQYF
TGTGCCAGCAGTTACAGGGCCGCTCAAGAGACCCAGTACTTC
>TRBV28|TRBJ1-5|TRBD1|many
CATAGQGDQPQHF
TGTGCCACCGCGGGACAGGGGGATCAGCCCCAGCATTTT
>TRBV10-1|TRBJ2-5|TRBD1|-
CASPGQRFQETQYF
TGCGCCAGCCCGGGACAGAGATTCCAGGAGACCCAGTACTTC
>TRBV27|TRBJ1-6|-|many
CASSPIGAGGNSPLHF
TGTGCCAGCAGTCCGATAGGGGCGGGGGGTAATTCACCCCTCCACTTT
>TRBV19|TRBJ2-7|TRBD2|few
CASSPDVAGVLEQYF
TGTGCCAGTAGTCCCGACGTAGCGGGAGTTCTCGAGCAGTACTTC
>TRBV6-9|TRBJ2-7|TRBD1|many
CASSYPNTGDEQYF
TGTGCCAGCAGTTATCCGAATACAGGGGACGAGCAGTACTTC